This T cell receptor beta chain was found in a study of T cell responses to AZD1222 COVID-19 vaccine. Profiling relied on immunoSEQ multiplex PCR, and the TCRdb table lists in-frame clones only, not all of them. The repertoire consists of some 170,000 clones, with approximately 95% occurring once and the leading ten covering around 0.96%. The CDR3 loop spans 15 amino acids. V was clipped by 2 bases and J by 6 bases, with 14 bases between them. Per germline, CDR1 MNHEY and CDR2 SVGAGI. Here the sequenced sample was peripheral blood, taken 28 days after the second dose of the MenACWY control vaccine. The rearrangement joins TRBV6-5 to TRBJ1-5; D remains ambiguous. This TCR derives from an adult who received the MenACWY meningococcal vaccine as a control. CDR3 sequence reads: CASSYDAGSAQPQHF. CDR3 in DNA: TGTGCCAGCAGTTACGACGCGGGGAGCGCTCAGCCCCAGCATTTT.